One and the same sample provided the 32 T cell receptor beta chains below, sequenced in a study of control samples from healthy donors and cancer patients. Some clones are missing from TCRdb's copy, which holds only in-frame ones; the method was immunoSEQ multiplex PCR. The data contain roughly 100,000 clones, around 89% of them singletons. The specimen sequenced was PBMCs. The origin of the receptors is a man aged 55 to 70 with lung cancer.

The V call is TRBV30, the J call TRBJ2-3, with 7 positions matching TRBD2. Losses at the gene ends were 6 bases for V and 8 bases for J; bases not matched to a gene: 11. This CDR3 contains 13 residues. The germline V gene has CDR1 GTSNPN and CDR2 SVGIG (reference sequence). CDR3 in amino acids: CACLQRDSGTQYF. The CDR3 nucleotides are TGTGCCTGTTTACAGCGGGACTCAGGTACGCAGTATTTT.

This chain joins TRBV4-1 and TRBJ1-3; D call uncertain. The CDR3 length is 15 residues. V lost 4 bases, J lost 0 bases, and 10 bases lay in between. CDR1 is MGHRA, CDR2 YSYEKL, per germline. The CDR3 sequence: CASSPFWTSGNTIYF. Written as DNA, the CDR3 is TGCGCCAGCAGCCCATTCTGGACCTCTGGAAACACCATATATTTT.

V is TRBV6-5 and J is TRBJ1-2; weak D call: TRBD1 (5 bases). The germline V gene has CDR1 MNHEY and CDR2 SVGAGI. The CDR3 is made up of 13 amino acids. V dropped 2 bases and J dropped 2 bases, with 6 bases sitting between them. Here the CDR3 reads CASSYDRNYGYTF. In nucleotides, the CDR3 is TGTGCCAGCAGTTACGACAGAAACTATGGCTACACCTTC.

The rearrangement links TRBV12-5 to TRBJ2-7; D remains ambiguous. Deletions cut 2 bases from V and 2 bases from J, with 22 bases between. This CDR3 comprises 18 residues. CDR1 and CDR2 (germline): LGHNT, FRNRAP. This chain's CDR3 is CASGLTPDGKPSAYEQYV. CDR3 in DNA: TGTGCTAGTGGTTTGACCCCGGACGGAAAGCCCTCAGCCTACGAGCAGTACGTC.

The chain has TRBV30 and TRBJ1-2; maybe TRBD1 (6 bases). In germline, CDR1 is GTSNPN, CDR2 SVGIG (reference sequence). The CDR3 consists of 13 residues. The germline V and J ends were trimmed by 0 bases and 7 bases, with 12 bases remaining between them. DNA of the CDR3: TGTGCCTGGAGTGTAACAGGGACCCGTGGCTACACCTTC. This codes for CAWSVTGTRGYTF.

V gene TRBV10-2 combines with J gene TRBJ2-1; D may correspond to TRBD1 or TRBD2 (5 bases each). Per germline, CDR1 WSHSY and CDR2 SAAADI. The CDR3 length is 12 residues. V lost 10 bases to trimming and J lost 8 bases, with 15 bases between them. CDR3 sequence (DNA): TGCGCCATCCTCGGGACCGGGGATGAGCAGTTCTTC. The encoded protein is CAILGTGDEQFF.

The rearrangement joins TRBV27 to TRBJ2-7; D might be TRBD1 (5 bases). V shed 5 bases and J shed 5 bases, with 16 bases lying between them. Germline CDR1 is MNHEY and CDR2 is SMNVEV (reference sequence). The CDR3 extends over 14 amino acids. The CDR3 nucleotides read TGTGCCAGCAGTCCTCCGGGCAGGGCCCACGAGCAGTACTTC. It codes for CASSPPGRAHEQYF.

This clone has a single count. This chain connects TRBV28 to TRBJ1-1; 7 nucleotides agree with TRBD1. This CDR3 spans 16 amino acids. The germline V gene has CDR1 MDHEN and CDR2 SYDVKM. Losses at the gene ends were 5 bases for V and 3 bases for J; bases not matched to a gene: 12. The CDR3, as DNA: TGTGCCAGCAGTCAACCGGACAGGCCACCGGACACTGAAGCTTTCTTT. Its translation is CASSQPDRPPDTEAFF.

V usage is TRBV7-9 and J usage is TRBJ1-2; TRBD1 matches at 9 bases. Germline CDR1 is SEHNR and CDR2 is FQNEAQ (reference sequence). This CDR3 spans 18 amino acids. J lost 1 base, V lost 5 bases, and 14 bases had no gene match. DNA for the CDR3: TGTGCCAGCAGCCTTAACCCGGGACAGGGATCTGTTAACTATGGCTACACCTTC. Translation gives CASSLNPGQGSVNYGYTF.

The V gene is TRBV25-1, the J gene TRBJ2-6; 8 bases line up with TRBD1. Germline loops: CDR1 MGHDK, CDR2 SYGVNS. This CDR3 spans 18 amino acids. With 6 bases clipped from V and 0 bases from J, the junction kept 10 bases outside the gene matches. CDR3 sequence: CASRPAGTGGSGANVLTF. The CDR3 DNA follows: TGTGCCAGCAGGCCGGCCGGGACAGGTGGCTCTGGGGCCAACGTCCTGACTTTC.

The J gene is TRBJ1-1, the V gene TRBV6-4; TRBD1 matches at 8 bases. The CDR3 loop spans 16 amino acids. CDR1 and CDR2 (germline): MRHNA, SNTAGT. Germline trimming cut 1 base from V and 4 bases from J; bases unmatched to any gene: 8. In nucleotides, the CDR3 is TGTGCCAGCAGTGACTTCTACAGGGGGGCTTTCACTGAAGCTTTCTTT. Translating gives CASSDFYRGAFTEAFF.

The V and J genes are TRBV5-1 and TRBJ2-7, with 10 bases that match TRBD1. CDR3 length equals 17 residues. With 2 bases clipped from V and 4 bases from J, the junction kept 12 bases outside the gene matches. The V gene's germline CDR1 is SGHRS and CDR2 YFSETQ. CDR3 coding DNA: TGCGCCAGCAGCTTTGCCCGACCGGGACAGGGGTTTTACGAGCAGTACTTC. This encodes CASSFARPGQGFYEQYF.

V is TRBV6-5 and J is TRBJ2-3; the D call may be TRBD1 or TRBD2 (5 bases each). Between the trimmed V and J ends, which lost 2 bases and 4 bases, there was a span of 10 bases. The CDR3 extends over 14 amino acids. From germline, CDR1 is MNHEY and CDR2 SVGAGI. CDR3 DNA: TGTGCCAGCAGTTACGGGGACCGAGCAGATACGCAGTATTTT. It yields the protein CASSYGDRADTQYF.

The chain combines TRBV4-1 with TRBJ2-5; D may be TRBD2 (6 bases). The germline V gene encodes CDR1 MGHRA and CDR2 YSYEKL. Trimming removed 1 base from V and 5 bases from J, with 23 bases in between. The CDR3 extends over 18 amino acids. CDR3 region: CASSQGPLIWGEDETQYF. In DNA form, the CDR3 reads TGCGCCAGCAGCCAAGGCCCCTTAATTTGGGGGGAGGATGAGACCCAGTACTTC.

The chain joins TRBV12-3 or TRBV12-4 to TRBJ1-2; a possible D gene is TRBD1 (6 bases). V lost 7 bases, J lost 5 bases, and 11 bases lay in between. The CDR3 extends over 12 amino acids. The CDR3 reads CASNLGGYGYTF. The DNA of the CDR3 is TGTGCCAGCAACCTAGGGGGTTATGGCTACACCTTC.

This chain connects TRBV6-1 to TRBJ2-7; TRBD1 matches at 7 bases. V gave up 3 bases and J gave up 3 bases; unmatched junction bases: 5. The CDR3 has 14 residues. The V gene's germline CDR1 is MNHNS and CDR2 SASEGT. CDR3 sequence: CASSEAHRGYEQYV. The CDR3 nucleotides are TGTGCCAGCAGTGAGGCGCACAGGGGCTACGAGCAGTACGTC.

A single count supports this clone. V gene TRBV7-8 combines with J gene TRBJ1-1; no definite D call. Per the germline V gene, CDR1 is SGHVS and CDR2 is FQNEAQ. The V gene lost 1 base and the J gene lost 1 base, with 13 bases spanning the gap. This CDR3 has 16 residues. CDR3 bases: TGTGCCAGCAGCTTAGGTTCCGCAGGAACGAACACTGAAGCTTTCTTT. This encodes CASSLGSAGTNTEAFF.

This clone was observed a single time. The rearrangement joins TRBV7-9 to TRBJ2-3; D gene unclear. Germline V lookup: CDR1 SEHNR, CDR2 FQNEAQ (reference sequence). Trimming pared 5 bases from V and 6 bases from J, leaving 15 bases between. CDR3 length equals 14 residues. CDR3 residues: CASSQTDALDTQYF. The CDR3 coding sequence is TGTGCCAGCAGCCAGACTGATGCACTTGATACGCAGTATTTT.

The V call is TRBV2, the J call TRBJ1-2, with a weak D call TRBD1 (6 bases). The CDR3 loop spans 15 amino acids. Germline CDR1 reads SNHLY; CDR2 reads FYNNEI. V was shortened by 8 bases and J by 4 bases, with 20 bases between the two germline ends. The CDR3 loop is CASGRDGGPSYGYTF. The CDR3 DNA is TGTGCCAGCGGCCGGGACGGGGGGCCCAGCTATGGCTACACCTTC.

The chain uses TRBV30 and TRBJ1-3, with no clear D. V was cut by 3 bases and J by 3 bases, with 6 bases left in between. CDR3 length equals 12 residues. Germline V gives CDR1 GTSNPN, CDR2 SVGIG (reference sequence). CDR3 loop: CAWRVGGNTIYF. The DNA of the CDR3 is TGTGCCTGGAGGGTGGGTGGAAACACCATATATTTT.

The chain uses TRBV1 and TRBJ2-7; TRBD2 reflects the table's D call only, with no check against the DNA. TRBV1 is termed a pseudogene. The CDR3 has 16 amino acids. The CDR3 sequence: CTSSQDHLVPSYEQYV. The CDR3 DNA sequence: TGCACCAGCAGCCAAGATCACCTAGTCCCCTCCTACGAGCAGTACGTC.

V is TRBV18 and J is TRBJ2-5; 9 nucleotides agree with TRBD2. The CDR3 has 12 residues. V shed 10 bases, J shed 3 bases, and the junction held 3 bases outside the gene matches. The germline gives CDR1 KGHSH, CDR2 LQKENI. The CDR3 DNA is TGTGCCACCCGACTAGCGGAAGAGACCCAGTACTTC. This codes for CATRLAEETQYF.

This chain joins TRBV2 and TRBJ2-1, with D unclear. Germline values: CDR1 SNHLY, CDR2 FYNNEI. V was cut by 6 bases and J by 0 bases, with 12 bases left in between. The CDR3 contains 15 residues. The CDR3 is CASRENTISYNEQFF. In DNA, the CDR3 is TGTGCCAGCAGAGAGAACACCATCTCCTACAATGAGCAGTTCTTC.

The genes are TRBV9 and TRBJ2-2; 8 positions agree with TRBD1. J was trimmed by 6 bases and V by 2 bases; bases with no gene match: 6. The CDR3 loop spans 15 amino acids. Looked up from germline, CDR1 is SGDLS and CDR2 is YYNGEE. CDR3 in amino acids: CASSVSDRVPGELFF. The CDR3 nucleotides read TGTGCCAGCAGCGTGTCGGACAGGGTCCCCGGGGAGCTGTTTTTT.

The chain uses TRBV6-6 and TRBJ2-4, with 10 bases aligning to TRBD1. The V gene end was trimmed by 5 bases and the J gene end by 8 bases; junction bases not matched to a gene: 6. CDR1 is MNHNY, CDR2 SVGAGI, per germline (reference sequence). This CDR3 has 14 amino acids. The CDR3 nucleotides read TGTGCCAGCAGTCCGGGACAGGGGAGGTACATTCAGTACTTC. It is translated as CASSPGQGRYIQYF.

The chain has TRBV29-1 and TRBJ1-1; 7 bases fit TRBD1. The V and J ends lost 4 bases and 5 bases, in that order; junction bases with no gene match: 19. This CDR3 comprises 17 residues. Germline loops: CDR1 SQVTM, CDR2 ANQGSEA. The CDR3 loop reads CSVGDETGEWRKTEAFF. The DNA of the CDR3 is TGCAGCGTTGGGGATGAAACAGGGGAGTGGAGAAAAACTGAAGCTTTCTTT.

The rearrangement links TRBV5-1 to TRBJ2-5; D is perhaps TRBD1 (5 bases). Germline CDR1 and CDR2: SGHRS and YFSETQ. Trimming left V 4 bases short and J 2 bases short, with 9 bases between. The CDR3 has 13 residues. Written as DNA, the CDR3 is TGCGCCAGCAGCCGACAGCTACAAGAGACCCAGTACTTC. This sequence encodes CASSRQLQETQYF.

The chain combines TRBV7-9 with TRBJ1-2, with D maybe TRBD1 (6 bases). The CDR3 contains 16 residues. V was clipped by 4 bases and J by 4 bases, with 19 bases between them. Germline V lookup: CDR1 SEHNR, CDR2 FQNEAQ (reference sequence). The CDR3: CASSSSNLLGGYGYTF. In nucleotides, the CDR3 is TGTGCCAGCAGCTCAAGTAACCTATTAGGGGGCTATGGCTACACCTTC.

The chain has TRBV4-2 and TRBJ2-1, with D possibly called TRBD1 or TRBD2 (6 bases each). CDR3 size: 15 residues. V was trimmed by 1 base and J by 3 bases, leaving 10 bases between them. Per the germline V gene, CDR1 is LGHNA and CDR2 is YNFKEQ. CDR3 in DNA: TGTGCCAGCAGCCAAGTAGGGGGGATCTACAATGAGCAGTTCTTC. The encoded protein is CASSQVGGIYNEQFF.

This clone was seen just once. V gene TRBV13 combines with J gene TRBJ2-3, with TRBD1 matching 7 bases. V lost 5 bases to trimming and J lost 4 bases; unmatched junction nucleotides: 15. Germline CDR1 reads PRHDT; CDR2 reads FYEKMQ (reference sequence). The CDR3 covers 17 residues. The CDR3 spells CASSTRDSLEHPDTQYF. The CDR3 bases are TGTGCCAGCAGCACCAGGGACAGTCTCGAACATCCAGATACGCAGTATTTT.

This sequence joins TRBV30 and TRBJ1-1, with 10 bases aligning to TRBD1. This CDR3 spans 16 amino acids. The V and J ends lost 5 bases and 5 bases, in that order; junction bases with no gene match: 14. Germline V gives CDR1 GTSNPN, CDR2 SVGIG (reference sequence). CDR3 protein: CAWVNTDRGLATEAFF. In nucleotides, the CDR3 is TGTGCCTGGGTCAATACTGACAGGGGGCTGGCAACTGAAGCTTTCTTT. The entire variable domain, with the rest obtained from reference TRBV30 and TRBJ1-1, is as follows: SQTIHQWPATLVQPVGSPLSLECTVEGTSNPNLYWYRQAAGRGLQLLFYSVGIGQISSEVPQNLSASRPQDRQFILSSKKLLLSDSGFYLCAWVNTDRGLATEAFFGQGTRLTVV.

The gene calls are TRBV4-2 and TRBJ2-3; possibly TRBD1 or TRBD2 for D (5 bases each). CDR1 is LGHNA, CDR2 YNFKEQ, per germline. The CDR3 has 15 amino acids. V was pared by 3 bases and J by 6 bases, with 16 bases between. The CDR3 spells CASSQIKEGPDTQYF. CDR3 bases: TGTGCCAGCAGCCAGATTAAAGAGGGGCCCGATACGCAGTATTTT.